The next 6 T cell receptor beta chains were all read from a single sample in a study of shared clonotypes between healthy human individuals. Measured with immunoSEQ multiplex PCR; TCRdb has only the in-frame clones, and not every one. Of 2 million to 3 million clones detected, approximately 94% appear once; the ten largest clones hold 0.36%. Sequences were obtained from naive CD4+ T cells from PBMCs. The subset was: CD45RA+ positively selected. These receptors originate from a man in his late teens or twenties in good health. Some clones in this sample may be carry-over from other donors' samples.

The chain uses TRBV7-7 and TRBJ2-7, with a tentative D call TRBD2 (7 bases). Trimming left V 5 bases short and J 2 bases short, with 19 bases between. CDR3 length equals 16 residues. Germline CDR1 reads SSHAT; CDR2 reads FNYEAQ (reference sequence). The CDR3 region is CASSPGLVGGPYEQYF. In nucleotides, the CDR3 is TGTGCCAGCAGCCCCGGACTAGTCGGGGGCCCCTACGAGCAGTACTTC.

The J gene is TRBJ1-4, the V gene TRBV27; possible D gene TRBD1, 6 bases. Germline V gene data show CDR1 as MNHEY and CDR2 as SMNVEV (reference sequence). The CDR3 sequence is 15 residues long. Between the trimmed V and J ends, which lost 5 bases and 7 bases, there was a span of 17 bases. CDR3 bases: TGTGCCAGCAGTAACATGCGGGGGGCTGGTGAAAAACTGTTTTTT. Translated, it gives CASSNMRGAGEKLFF.

This clone was seen only once. The rearrangement links TRBV28 to TRBJ2-4; 9 bases align to TRBD1. J lost 0 bases, V lost 10 bases, and 16 bases had no gene match. This CDR3 is built from 18 residues. Germline CDR1 and CDR2: MDHEN and SYDVKM. DNA for the CDR3: TGTGCCACCCTCCCCCTTGGGACAGGGCGAATAGCCAAAAACATTCAGTACTTC. It is translated as CATLPLGTGRIAKNIQYF.

This sequence joins TRBV4-2 and TRBJ2-7; D possibly matches TRBD1 or TRBD2 (5 bases each). Germline CDR1 reads LGHNA; CDR2 reads YNFKEQ. The CDR3 totals 13 residues. Trimming shortened V by 4 bases and J by 1 base, and 8 bases separated the two germline ends. In nucleotides, the CDR3 is TGTGCCAGCAGCCGGGACGGTTCCTACGAGCAGTACTTC. Translation gives CASSRDGSYEQYF.

The chain's CDR3 is CASSPRVSTQYF. The DNA for the CDR3 is TGTGCCAGCAGCCCCAGGGTATCTACGCAGTATTTT. The V gene is TRBV28, the J gene TRBJ2-3; D is perhaps TRBD1 (5 bases). There are 12 residues in the CDR3. Germline values: CDR1 MDHEN, CDR2 SYDVKM. V lost 6 bases, J lost 8 bases, and 12 bases lay in between.

The rearrangement uses TRBV4-2 and TRBJ2-2; TRBD2 matches at 9 bases. V shed 0 bases, J shed 4 bases, and the junction held 3 bases outside the gene matches. The CDR3 consists of 16 residues. Per germline, CDR1 LGHNA and CDR2 YNFKEQ. In DNA form, the CDR3 reads TGTGCCAGCAGCCAAGACGGAGCGGGAGGCACCGGGGAGCTGTTTTTT. Protein: CASSQDGAGGTGELFF.